A selection of T cell receptor beta chains follows, all from one sample in a study of blood T cell repertoires in COVID-19. Some clones are missing from TCRdb's copy, which holds only in-frame ones; the method was immunoSEQ multiplex PCR. The sample yields some 160,000 clones, more than 70% seen once. Sequenced material: peripheral blood. Every receptor here comes from a woman aged 70-85 years who had recovered from COVID-19. Both conserved end residues are part of each CDR3. The D gene is left open where the match is weak. Clone size is stated in some rows and not others, as once, few, many or a class when expanded.

clone size	D gene	J gene	V gene	CDR3 DNA	CDR3 protein
few	.	TRBJ1-1	TRBV7-9	TGTGCCAGCAGCTTCGTCGAGCCCTCCTACACTGAAGCTTTCTTT	CASSFVEPSYTEAFF
.	TRBD1	TRBJ1-3	TRBV6-5	TGTGCCAGCAGCTTCAGGGGGGGAAACACCATATATTTT	CASSFRGGNTIYF
.	TRBD1	TRBJ1-1	TRBV29-1	TGCAGCGTTGTCGGACAGGGGGCGACTGAAGCTTTCTTT	CSVVGQGATEAFF
.	.	TRBJ1-1	TRBV5-6	TGTGCCAGCGCCAGGGCGGGAATGAACACTGAAGCTTTCTTT	CASARAGMNTEAFF
.	.	TRBJ2-3	TRBV7-7	TGTGCTAGCAGCTTCGGCCGGGAGACAGATACGCAGTATTTT	CASSFGRETDTQYF
.	TRBD1	TRBJ1-1	TRBV19	TGTGCCAGTAGTCCCCGACAGGGCCCGAACACTGAAGCTTTCTTT	CASSPRQGPNTEAFF
.	.	TRBJ2-6	TRBV5-1	TGCGCCAGCAGGGGCTCCTCCTCTGGGGCCAACGTCCTGACTTTC	CASRGSSSGANVLTF
.	TRBD1	TRBJ2-3	TRBV3-1/TRBV3-2	TGTGCCAGCAGCCCAGGGACAGCCACAGATACGCAGTATTTT	CASSPGTATDTQYF
.	TRBD2	TRBJ2-3	TRBV4-2	TGTGCCAGCAGCCAAGGTCGGGGGGGGGATACGCAGTATTTT	CASSQGRGGDTQYF
.	TRBD2	TRBJ2-2	TRBV7-2	TGTGCCAGCAGCCTGGGGGGAGGGACTATGGGGACCGGGGAGCTGTTTTTT	CASSLGGGTMGTGELFF
.	.	TRBJ1-2	TRBV3-1/TRBV3-2	TGTGCCAGCAGCCAGCCCGTGGGGGCTCGAGGCTACACCTTC	CASSQPVGARGYTF
.	.	TRBJ2-7	TRBV28	TGTGCCAGCAGTTTCGGAGGGTCTTTGGCTGGGGAGCAGTACTTC	CASSFGGSLAGEQYF
.	.	TRBJ2-6	TRBV12-5	TGTGCTAGTGGTCCCGACACTGGGGCCAACGTCCTGACTTTC	CASGPDTGANVLTF
.	.	TRBJ2-5	TRBV29-1	TGCAGCGTCCGAAGCGGCCAAGAGACCCAGTACTTC	CSVRSGQETQYF
.	.	TRBJ2-2	TRBV24-1	TGTGCCACCAGAGGACTCGGGGAGCTGTTTTTT	CATRGLGELFF
.	TRBD1	TRBJ1-2	TRBV28	TGTGCCAGCAGTTCCCCCCTAGGGACAGGGGAGAGGGGTGGCTACACCTTC	CASSSPLGTGERGGYTF
few	TRBD1	TRBJ2-4	TRBV2	TGTGCCAGCAGCACTGGACAGGGCAGGGACATTCAGTACTTC	CASSTGQGRDIQYF
.	TRBD1	TRBJ1-6	TRBV6-6	TGTGCCAGCAGTCTCCGGGGGGACAGGACTTACTCCTATAATTCACCCCTCCACTTT	CASSLRGDRTYSYNSPLHF